This is a list of T cell receptor beta chains from one sample in a study of blood T cell repertoires in COVID-19. TCRdb's copy holds only in-frame clones and misses some; the assay was immunoSEQ multiplex PCR. The sample has around 150,000 clones, approximately 95% seen once. Sequencing used peripheral blood. All receptors come from a woman in her forties or fifties with acute or convalescent COVID-19. Each CDR3 is given with its conserved first and last residue. A D gene is named only where the DNA matches it firmly. Clone size, where shown, is once, few, many, or a class for clones that have expanded.

j_call d_call v_call clone_size cdr3_aa cdr3_nt
TRBJ2-7 NA TRBV6-1 NA CASSEGTVPFSYEQYF TGTGCCAGCAGTGAAGGGACAGTCCCATTCTCCTACGAGCAGTACTTC
TRBJ2-7 NA TRBV11-2 NA CASSLGTREKQYF TGTGCCAGCAGCTTAGGGACCCGGGAGAAGCAGTACTTC
TRBJ1-5 NA TRBV5-6 NA CASSPWEPGNQPQHF TGTGCCAGCAGCCCCTGGGAGCCGGGCAATCAGCCCCAGCATTTT
TRBJ1-2 NA TRBV28 NA CASTPGTRSYTF TGTGCCAGCACCCCAGGAACAAGAAGCTACACCTTC
TRBJ1-6 NA TRBV20-1 once CSASRQGISPLHF TGCAGTGCTAGTAGGCAGGGGATTTCACCCCTCCACTTT
TRBJ2-1 TRBD2 TRBV6-2/TRBV6-3 NA CASSGTSYWDEQFF TGTGCCAGCAGCGGGACTAGCTACTGGGATGAGCAGTTCTTC
TRBJ1-6 TRBD1 TRBV2 NA CASRGTVSSPLHF TGTGCCAGCAGAGGGACAGTCAGTTCACCCCTCCACTTT
TRBJ1-2 TRBD1 TRBV2 NA CASSQYQGVNYGYTF TGTGCCAGCAGTCAGTACCAGGGGGTTAACTATGGCTACACCTTC
TRBJ1-3 NA TRBV11-2 NA CASSFLRGGGSGNTIYF TGTGCCAGCAGCTTTCTCCGGGGGGGAGGCTCTGGAAACACCATATATTTT
TRBJ1-1 NA TRBV15 NA CATSRDQAGFKAAFF TGTGCCACCAGCAGAGACCAGGCGGGGTTTAAGGCGGCTTTCTTT
TRBJ2-1 NA TRBV5-3 NA CARSLQDRVKYNEQFF TGTGCCAGAAGTCTTCAAGATCGGGTGAAGTACAATGAGCAGTTCTTC
TRBJ2-5 NA TRBV19 NA CASSPQGQETQYF TGTGCCAGTAGTCCCCAGGGTCAAGAGACCCAGTACTTC
TRBJ2-7 NA TRBV28 NA CASSFQGGATFSYEQYF TGTGCCAGCAGTTTTCAGGGTGGTGCCACTTTCTCCTACGAGCAGTACTTC
TRBJ1-3 NA TRBV7-2 NA CASSLKGGPSGNTIYF TGTGCCAGCAGCTTAAAAGGAGGACCCTCTGGAAACACCATATATTTT
TRBJ1-2 NA TRBV11-2 NA CASSPWMMGGGYTF TGTGCCAGCAGCCCATGGATGATGGGGGGTGGCTACACCTTC
TRBJ2-1 NA TRBV11-2 NA CASSLAQSSYNEQFF TGTGCCAGCAGCTTGGCACAGAGCTCCTACAATGAGCAGTTCTTC
TRBJ1-2 TRBD1 TRBV28 NA CASSLTGGELAGYTF TGTGCCAGCAGTTTAACAGGGGGCGAATTGGCTGGCTACACCTTC
TRBJ1-6 NA TRBV2 NA CASSVDSGSNSPLHF TGTGCCAGCAGTGTTGATTCAGGGTCCAATTCACCCCTCCACTTT
TRBJ2-2 NA TRBV6-6 NA CASSHRTGELFF TGTGCCAGCAGTCACCGGACCGGGGAGCTGTTTTTT
TRBJ1-5 TRBD1 TRBV7-6 NA CASSLTGENQPQHF TGTGCCAGCAGCTTAACAGGGGAGAATCAGCCCCAGCATTTT
TRBJ2-2 TRBD1 TRBV10-3 NA CAISSWGQGGTGELFF TGTGCCATCAGTTCTTGGGGACAGGGAGGAACCGGGGAGCTGTTTTTT
TRBJ2-3 TRBD2 TRBV30 NA CASILTSGRSDTQYF TGTGCCTCCATCCTGACTAGCGGGAGATCCGATACGCAGTATTTT
TRBJ1-6 NA TRBV3-1/TRBV3-2 NA CASSQTEYINSPLHF TGTGCCAGCAGCCAGACAGAGTATATTAATTCACCCCTCCACTTT
TRBJ1-1 NA TRBV5-6 once CASSKTANTEAFF TGTGCCAGCAGCAAAACAGCGAACACTGAAGCTTTCTTT
TRBJ1-5 TRBD1 TRBV6-5 NA CASSQNRGGNQPQHF TGTGCCAGCAGTCAAAACAGGGGAGGCAATCAGCCCCAGCATTTT
TRBJ2-7 TRBD2 TRBV3-1/TRBV3-2 NA CASSPTSGSFEQYF TGTGCCAGCAGCCCAACTAGCGGGAGTTTCGAGCAGTACTTC
TRBJ2-3 NA TRBV15 NA CATSREGGRGTDTQYF TGTGCCACCAGCAGAGAGGGGGGGCGAGGCACAGATACGCAGTATTTT
TRBJ1-6 NA TRBV24-1 NA CATSAGLNNSPLHF TGTGCCACCAGCGCTGGACTGAATAATTCACCCCTCCACTTT
TRBJ2-7 TRBD1 TRBV11-2 NA CASSLYGDRPYEQYF TGTGCCAGCAGCTTATACGGGGACAGGCCCTACGAGCAGTACTTC
TRBJ1-2 NA TRBV2 NA CASSDRGYYGYTF TGTGCCAGCAGTGACAGGGGCTACTATGGCTACACCTTC
TRBJ2-7 TRBD1 TRBV11-3 NA CASSLGQGAREQYF TGTGCCAGCAGCTTGGGACAGGGGGCGCGCGAGCAGTACTTC
TRBJ1-5 NA TRBV24-1 NA CATSDWGGEQPQHF TGTGCCACCAGTGATTGGGGGGGAGAACAGCCCCAGCATTTT
TRBJ1-2 TRBD1 TRBV5-1 once CASSLTAGTDNAYGYTF TGCGCCAGCAGCTTGACCGCCGGGACAGATAATGCTTATGGCTACACCTTC
TRBJ1-4 NA TRBV10-2 few CASSETGEKLFF TGCGCCAGCAGTGAGACGGGGGAAAAACTGTTTTTT
TRBJ2-3 TRBD2 TRBV19 NA CASSIVAGGPDTQYF TGTGCCAGTAGTATAGTAGCGGGGGGGCCAGATACGCAGTATTTT
TRBJ1-5 NA TRBV6-5 NA CASSYSKHSGQPQHF TGTGCCAGCAGTTACTCGAAACATTCAGGGCAGCCCCAGCATTTT
TRBJ2-1 TRBD1 TRBV7-3 NA CASSFGQGEQFF TGTGCCAGCAGCTTCGGACAGGGGGAGCAGTTCTTC
TRBJ2-7 NA TRBV23-1 NA CASSQTGQGSSYEQYF TGCGCCAGCAGTCAGACGGGGCAGGGGAGCTCCTACGAGCAGTACTTC
TRBJ2-5 TRBD2 TRBV7-2 NA CASSPGGLAFQETQYF TGTGCCAGCAGCCCGGGGGGACTAGCGTTTCAAGAGACCCAGTACTTC
TRBJ1-5 NA TRBV24-1 NA CATSAITVNQPQHF TGTGCCACCAGTGCTATCACAGTCAATCAGCCCCAGCATTTT